The 30 T cell receptor beta chains given below trace back to one sample, sequenced in a study of blood T cell repertoires in COVID-19. TCRdb keeps only in-frame clones here, not all; method: immunoSEQ multiplex PCR. The data contain 150,000 or so clones, nearly 70% of them seen just once; the ten biggest clones take up 1.9%. Sequenced material: peripheral blood. The source is a woman between 70 and 85 years old with acute or convalescent COVID-19.

In its sample, this clone was seen a few times. The chain couples TRBV6-6 to TRBJ1-4; D might be TRBD1 (6 bases). From germline, CDR1 is MNHNY and CDR2 SVGAGI (reference sequence). The CDR3 length is 16 residues. Trimming cost V 2 bases and J 7 bases, with 17 bases left between them. The CDR3 sequence is CASSYLTGYSGEKLFF. CDR3 coding DNA: TGTGCCAGCAGTTACCTTACAGGGTATTCGGGTGAAAAACTGTTTTTT.

The chain is built from TRBV19 and TRBJ1-1; weak D call: TRBD1 (5 bases). From germline, CDR1 is LNHDA and CDR2 SQIVND (reference sequence). Trimming removed 3 bases from V and 1 base from J, with 12 bases in between. The CDR3 totals 15 residues. The CDR3 coding sequence is TGTGCCAGTAGTATCCCCCAGGGTAAGAACACTGAAGCTTTCTTT. Its protein is CASSIPQGKNTEAFF. The entire variable domain, with the rest obtained from reference TRBV19 and TRBJ1-1, is as follows: DGGITQSPKYLFRKEGQNVTLSCEQNLNHDAMYWYRQDPGQGLRLIYYSQIVNDFQKGDIAEGYSVSREKKESFPLTVTSAQKNPTAFYLCASSIPQGKNTEAFFGQGTRLTVV.

The V gene is TRBV2, the J gene TRBJ2-6; perhaps TRBD2 as D (6 bases). Trimming removed 3 bases at V and 2 bases at J, with 8 bases between. The CDR3 totals 15 residues. Germline V gene sequence: CDR1 SNHLY, CDR2 FYNNEI. The CDR3, as DNA: TGTGCCAGCAGTGAGTCGGGGGCTGGGGCCAACGTCCTGACTTTC. Protein product: CASSESGAGANVLTF.

V usage is TRBV3-1 (or the pseudogene TRBV3-2) and J usage is TRBJ1-4, with a possible D match to TRBD1 (5 bases). The germline V and J ends were trimmed by 0 bases and 8 bases, with 16 bases remaining between them. Germline CDR1 is LGHDT and CDR2 is YNNKEL (reference sequence). The CDR3 totals 16 residues. The chain's CDR3 is CASSQEFGRVVEKLFF. DNA of the CDR3: TGTGCCAGCAGCCAAGAATTCGGCAGGGTGGTAGAAAAACTGTTTTTT.

The J gene is TRBJ1-6, the V gene TRBV6-2 or TRBV6-3; the match to TRBD1 covers 8 bases. Losses at the gene ends were 4 bases for V and 9 bases for J; bases not matched to a gene: 5. From germline, CDR1 is MNHEY and CDR2 SVGEGT. The CDR3 spans 14 residues. The CDR3 bases are TGTGCCAGCAGTTCATGGGACAGGCTTTCACCCCTCCACTTT. Protein sequence: CASSSWDRLSPLHF.

The chain combines TRBV24-1 with TRBJ1-4, with TRBD1 matching over 8 bases. V was pared by 4 bases and J by 6 bases, with 6 bases of the junction left unmatched. CDR3 length: 15 residues. Germline lookup yields CDR1 KGHDR and CDR2 SFDVKD. This CDR3 reads CATSDQGASDEKLFF. Here the CDR3 DNA reads TGTGCCACCAGTGACCAGGGGGCATCGGATGAAAAACTGTTTTTT.

This chain joins TRBV11-2 and TRBJ1-4, with a possible D match to TRBD1 (5 bases). Trimming took 5 bases from V and 4 from J, leaving 17 bases between them. The CDR3 runs to 16 residues. Germline CDR1 and CDR2: SGHAT and FQNNGV. The CDR3 loop reads CASSRGRVWINEKLFF. CDR3 nucleotide sequence: TGTGCCAGCAGCAGGGGCAGGGTGTGGATTAATGAAAAACTGTTTTTT. Filled out from reference TRBV11-2 and TRBJ1-4, the complete variable domain reads EAGVAQSPRYKIIEKRQSVAFWCNPISGHATLYWYQQILGQGPKLLIQFQNNGVVDDSQLPKDRFSAERLKGVDSTLKIQPAKLEDSAVYLCASSRGRVWINEKLFFGSGTQLSVL.

This clone was seen more than once but under ten times. The chain is built from TRBV6-4 and TRBJ2-2, with 8 bases identical to TRBD2. The germline CDR1 and CDR2 sequences are MRHNA and SNTAGT. The CDR3 consists of 15 residues. V lost 4 bases and J lost 1; bases outside the gene matches: 2. The DNA of the CDR3 is TGTGCCAGCAGTGTAACTAGCGGGAACACCGGGGAGCTGTTTTTT. Translation gives CASSVTSGNTGELFF.

This clone was observed a handful of times. V and J are TRBV19 and TRBJ2-4; D perhaps matches TRBD1 (6 bases). V was trimmed by 4 bases and J by 8 bases, leaving 18 bases between them. Germline V gene data show CDR1 as LNHDA and CDR2 as SQIVND (reference sequence). The CDR3 is 15 amino acids. The CDR3 DNA follows: TGTGCCAGTAGTAGGGACACCCGGCCAGTCGACATTCAGTACTTC. Amino acid sequence: CASSRDTRPVDIQYF.

The chain is built from TRBV5-5 and TRBJ2-7; 8 bases are shared with TRBD1. The CDR3 spans 14 residues. From germline, CDR1 is SGHKS and CDR2 YYEKEE (reference sequence). V shed 3 bases, J shed 6 bases, and the junction held 8 bases outside the gene matches. CDR3: CASSSRTGFGEQYF. Written as DNA, the CDR3 is TGTGCCAGCAGCTCCCGGACAGGGTTCGGCGAGCAGTACTTC.

This clone was counted between two and nine times. The chain couples TRBV2 to TRBJ2-3, with D possibly matching TRBD2 (5 bases). The germline gives CDR1 SNHLY, CDR2 FYNNEI. V lost 5 bases and J lost 6, with 12 bases in between. The CDR3 covers 13 residues. CDR3 nucleotide sequence: TGTGCCAGCAGTTTACTAGATTCCGATACGCAGTATTTT. Translating it yields CASSLLDSDTQYF.

The chain recombines TRBV6-1 with TRBJ2-3, with a tentative D call TRBD1 (6 bases). The germline gives CDR1 MNHNS, CDR2 SASEGT. V was trimmed by 2 bases and J by 1 base, leaving 19 bases between them. The CDR3 length is 18 residues. CDR3 in amino acids: CASSEREVTGFRTDTQYF. Written as DNA, the CDR3 is TGTGCCAGCAGTGAACGAGAGGTGACAGGTTTTCGCACAGATACGCAGTATTTT.

Details on this clone: A read error may produce the germline difference seen at one junction end. This chain joins TRBV6-1 and TRBJ2-1; 8 bases align to TRBD1. CDR1 is MNHNS, CDR2 SASEGT, per germline. CDR3 size: 16 residues. CDR3 coding DNA: TGTGCCAGCAGTGAAGTTGGACAGGGCGAATACAGTGAGCAGTTCTTC. This translates into CASSEVGQGEYSEQFF.

The chain employs TRBV19 and TRBJ1-1; 10 bases fit TRBD1. The CDR3 runs to 13 residues. V gave up 5 bases and J gave up 4 bases; unmatched junction bases: 1. The germline gives CDR1 LNHDA, CDR2 SQIVND (reference sequence). The CDR3 region has the DNA TGTGCCAGTAGTTGGACAGGGGGCACTGAAGCTTTCTTT. It is translated as CASSWTGGTEAFF. Combining the CDR3 with reference TRBV19 and TRBJ1-1 gives the whole variable domain DGGITQSPKYLFRKEGQNVTLSCEQNLNHDAMYWYRQDPGQGLRLIYYSQIVNDFQKGDIAEGYSVSREKKESFPLTVTSAQKNPTAFYLCASSWTGGTEAFFGQGTRLTVV.

This sequence joins TRBV18 and TRBJ2-1; 7 nucleotides line up with TRBD1. V was clipped by 1 base and J by 0 bases; unmatched bases: 3. The germline V gene has CDR1 KGHSH and CDR2 LQKENI. This CDR3 spans 16 amino acids. The CDR3 region has the DNA TGTGCCAGCTCACCACGGACAGGTAGCTCCTACAATGAGCAGTTCTTC. Translation: CASSPRTGSSYNEQFF.

The chain is built from TRBV5-1 and TRBJ1-4; D possibly corresponds to TRBD1 (5 bases). This CDR3 comprises 14 residues. Looked up from germline, CDR1 is SGHRS and CDR2 is YFSETQ. V was shortened by 2 bases and J by 7 bases, with 12 bases between the two germline ends. CDR3 DNA: TGCGCCAGCAGCTTTGGCAGGGCTACTGAAAAACTGTTTTTT. Amino acids: CASSFGRATEKLFF. Based on the CDR3 plus reference TRBV5-1 and TRBJ1-4, the full variable domain is KAGVTQTPRYLIKTRGQQVTLSCSPISGHRSVSWYQQTPGQGLQFLFEYFSETQRNKGNFPGRFSGRQFSNSRSEMNVSTLELGDSALYLCASSFGRATEKLFFGSGTQLSVL.

The rearrangement links TRBV5-4 to TRBJ1-2; TRBD1 aligns across 7 bases. Germline V CDR1 and CDR2: SGHNT, YYREEE (reference sequence). The CDR3 loop spans 14 amino acids. V gave up 4 bases and J gave up 5 bases; unmatched junction bases: 8. CDR3 nucleotide sequence: TGTGCCAGCAGCCCTCGGGACAGAAAGTATGGCTACACCTTC. This codes for CASSPRDRKYGYTF.

The rearrangement links TRBV5-3 to TRBJ1-2; 9 bases are shared with TRBD1. TRBV5-3 is reported as an ORF; its role is uncertain. V dropped 0 bases and J dropped 1; count of bases not matched to a gene: 7. The CDR3 has 17 amino acids. DNA of the CDR3: TGTGCCAGAAGCTTGGTGGGTCGGACAGGGGATAACTATGGCTACACCTTC. Its protein is CARSLVGRTGDNYGYTF.

This clone was detected only a few times. The rearrangement uses TRBV11-2 and TRBJ1-1, with TRBD1 as a possible D gene (6 bases). CDR1 is SGHAT, CDR2 FQNNGV, per germline. The germline V and J ends were trimmed by 1 base and 5 bases, with 23 bases remaining between them. CDR3 length: 18 residues. The CDR3 is CASSLVSGGAAIGTEAFF. In nucleotides, the CDR3 is TGTGCCAGCAGCTTAGTTTCGGGGGGCGCAGCTATCGGAACTGAAGCTTTCTTT.

The chain recombines TRBV19 with TRBJ1-2, with D uncertain. Trimming stripped 4 bases from V and 8 bases from J, with 17 bases between. The CDR3 covers 14 residues. Per germline, CDR1 LNHDA and CDR2 SQIVND (reference sequence). This chain's CDR3 is CASSTGEGLGGYTF. CDR3 DNA sequence: TGTGCCAGTAGTACCGGGGAGGGCCTAGGAGGCTACACCTTC.

This chain connects TRBV7-2 to TRBJ2-3, with 9 positions matching TRBD2. J was trimmed by 7 bases and V by 2 bases; bases with no gene match: 7. Germline V gives CDR1 SGHTA, CDR2 FQGNSA. CDR3 length: 15 amino acids. This chain's CDR3 is CASSLSGGGEYTQYF. In DNA form, the CDR3 reads TGTGCCAGCAGCTTATCTGGCGGGGGGGAATATACGCAGTATTTT.

The chain couples TRBV7-6 to TRBJ1-4; 7 bases agree with TRBD1. The CDR3 runs to 15 residues. Germline loops: CDR1 SGHVS, CDR2 FNYEAQ. V lost 4 bases to trimming and J lost 6 bases; unmatched junction nucleotides: 8. CDR3 coding DNA: TGTGCCAGCAGCTCGGCAGGGGGAGGCGATGAAAAACTGTTTTTT. Encoded protein: CASSSAGGGDEKLFF.

V and J are TRBV29-1 and TRBJ2-1, with 10 nucleotides matching TRBD2. Germline V gives CDR1 SQVTM, CDR2 ANQGSEA. Losses at the gene ends were 6 bases for V and 7 bases for J; bases not matched to a gene: 12. The CDR3 is 15 amino acids. The CDR3 here is CSVRPSSGSLNEQFF. In nucleotides, the CDR3 is TGCAGCGTGCGCCCTTCTAGCGGGAGTTTAAATGAGCAGTTCTTC.

There are a few counts of this clone. The V call is TRBV7-2, the J call TRBJ2-3; D perhaps matches TRBD2 (5 bases). CDR1 is SGHTA, CDR2 FQGNSA, per germline. This CDR3 has 12 residues. V lost 4 bases, J lost 8 bases, and 10 bases lay in between. CDR3 nucleotides: TGTGCCAGCAGCTCAGGACTCGGTACGCAGTATTTT. The encoded protein is CASSSGLGTQYF.

This chain joins TRBV5-1 and TRBJ1-2; 7 bases fit TRBD1. There are 17 residues in the CDR3. Germline CDR1 and CDR2: SGHRS and YFSETQ. The V and J ends lost 0 bases and 2 bases, in that order; junction bases with no gene match: 10. The CDR3, as DNA: TGCGCCAGCAGCTTGGCCCTACAGGGGATGATAAACTATGGCTACACCTTC. This gives the protein CASSLALQGMINYGYTF.

The J gene is TRBJ2-2, the V gene TRBV6-1, with D hard to call. The germline CDR1 and CDR2 sequences are MNHNS and SASEGT. Trimming cost V 1 base and J 4 bases, with 13 bases left between them. CDR3 length: 16 amino acids. Written as DNA, the CDR3 is TGTGCCAGCAGTGAAGGAAATACGGTTTTCACCGGGGAGCTGTTTTTT. This gives the protein CASSEGNTVFTGELFF.

The J gene is TRBJ1-1, the V gene TRBV7-6, with D unclear. The germline V gene has CDR1 SGHVS and CDR2 FNYEAQ. This CDR3 region has 13 residues. Trimming removed 4 bases from V and 4 bases from J, with 10 bases in between. CDR3 region: CASSSSGSTEAFF. CDR3 DNA sequence: TGTGCCAGCAGCTCCTCCGGGAGCACTGAAGCTTTCTTT.

The V gene is TRBV7-2, the J gene TRBJ2-7, with 9 bases aligning to TRBD2. Germline loops: CDR1 SGHTA, CDR2 FQGNSA. V shed 2 bases and J 1 base; nucleotides not matched to a gene: 0. CDR3 length equals 14 residues. DNA of the CDR3: TGTGCCAGCAGCTTACTAGCGGGGTCCTACGAGCAGTACTTC. Translation gives CASSLLAGSYEQYF.

The chain recombines TRBV4-1 with TRBJ2-7; D perhaps matches TRBD1 (5 bases). This CDR3 contains 15 residues. In germline, CDR1 is MGHRA, CDR2 YSYEKL. Trimming shortened V by 0 bases and J by 0 bases, and 9 bases separated the two germline ends. CDR3 residues: CASSQEAGFSYEQYF. CDR3 DNA: TGCGCCAGCAGCCAAGAAGCAGGGTTCTCCTACGAGCAGTACTTC.

CDR3: CASSSSGRWTILEKTQYF. CDR3 bases: TGTGCCAGCAGCAGTAGCGGGCGCTGGACCATTCTGGAAAAGACCCAGTACTTC. The V and J genes are TRBV4-2 and TRBJ2-5; 7 positions agree with TRBD2. Per the germline V gene, CDR1 is LGHNA and CDR2 is YNFKEQ. The CDR3 runs 18 residues. V gave up 5 bases and J gave up 6 bases; unmatched junction bases: 21.